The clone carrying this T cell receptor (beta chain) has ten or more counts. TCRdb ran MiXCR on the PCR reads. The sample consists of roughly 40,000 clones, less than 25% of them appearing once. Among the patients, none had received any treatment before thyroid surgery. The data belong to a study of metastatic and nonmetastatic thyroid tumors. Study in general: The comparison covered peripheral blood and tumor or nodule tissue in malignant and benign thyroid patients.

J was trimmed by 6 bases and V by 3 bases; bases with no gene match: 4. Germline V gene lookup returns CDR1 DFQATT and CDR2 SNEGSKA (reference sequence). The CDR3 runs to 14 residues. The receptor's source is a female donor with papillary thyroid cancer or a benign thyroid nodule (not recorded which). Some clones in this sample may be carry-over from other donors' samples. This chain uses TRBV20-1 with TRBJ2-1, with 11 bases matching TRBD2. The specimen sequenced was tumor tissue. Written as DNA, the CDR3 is TGCAGTGCTAGTGCGACTAGCGGGGTCAATGAGCAGTTCTTC. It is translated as CSASATSGVNEQFF.